A selection of T cell receptor beta chains follows, all from one sample in a study of CD4 and CD8 cells across lung adenocarcinoma regions. TCRdb independently ran MiXCR on the PCR reads; one entry per CDR3 protein. The data show about 20,000 distinct CDR3 sequences, under 60% seen once. Sample: CD8+ T cells from the center of a lung tumor. These receptors came from a female donor with lung adenocarcinoma. The CD4 and CD8 labels of this study may be unreliable. Each CDR3 is given with its conserved first and last residue. The D gene is left open where the match is weak. Some rows have no size entry. The others give once, few or many, or a class for an expanded clone.

V,J,D,size,DNA,CDR3
TRBV10-2,TRBJ2-6,.,.,TGCGCCAGCAGTCCGGTCAGTAGGTCGGGCTCCAACGTGCAGTCTTTC,CASSPVSRSGSNVQSF
TRBV27,TRBJ1-2,TRBD1,once,TGTGCCAGCAGTTCCTATTTGCAGCCAGGGGCAGGGGGCTTTAAGGACTATGGCTACACCTTC,CASSSYLQPGAGGFKDYGYTF
TRBV6-1,TRBJ2-5,.,.,TGTGCCAGCAGGGAAAATGTCCTCCAAGAGACGCAGTACTTC,CASRENVLQETQYF
TRBV6-5,TRBJ2-3,TRBD2,many,TGTGCCAGCAGTTACGGAGGACAGCGGGGGGCAGATACGCAGTATTTT,CASSYGGQRGADTQYF
TRBV7-2,TRBJ2-3,TRBD2,.,TGTGCCAGCAGCCTAGGGACTAGCGGGAGCACAGATACGCAGTATTTT,CASSLGTSGSTDTQYF
TRBV6-2/TRBV6-3,TRBJ2-3,.,many,TGTGCCAGCAGTTACTCGAAAGGGCTAGCGATTACTAGCACAGATACGCAGTATTTT,CASSYSKGLAITSTDTQYF
TRBV6-1,TRBJ1-2,.,.,TGTGCCAGCAGTGCGGGGGGGGGGGCCTCATATGGCTACACCTTC,CASSAGGGASYGYTF
TRBV6-1,TRBJ1-1,.,many,TGTGCCAGCAGTGTTGGCAGTGGGAACACTGAAGCTTTCTTT,CASSVGSGNTEAFF
TRBV12-3/TRBV12-4,TRBJ2-7,.,.,TGTGCCAGCAGTCGTAGAGCAGCGAGCTCCTACGAGCAGTACTTC,CASSRRAASSYEQYF
TRBV7-2,TRBJ2-1,TRBD2,many,TGTGCCAGCAGCTCTAGCCCACTAGCGGGGCCTTACAATGAGCAGTTCTTC,CASSSSPLAGPYNEQFF
TRBV6-1,TRBJ2-5,.,few,TGTGCCAGCAGGCATGAGGCTTGGGGAGAGACCCAGTACTTC,CASRHEAWGETQYF
TRBV6-5,TRBJ2-6,.,.,TGTGCCAGCAGTTACTCAGGGGACTCTGGGGCCAACGTCCTGACTTTC,CASSYSGDSGANVLTF
TRBV6-5,TRBJ1-5,.,many,TGTGCCAGCGAGATAAGTAGCAATCAGCCCCAGCATTTT,CASEISSNQPQHF
TRBV10-1,TRBJ2-2,TRBD1,.,TGCGCCAGCAGCCACAGGGGTAGGAACACCGGGGAGCTGTTTTTT,CASSHRGRNTGELFF
TRBV6-5,TRBJ2-1,.,.,TGTGCCAGCAGTTCCCCCTACAATGAGCAGTTCTTC,CASSSPYNEQFF
TRBV3-1,TRBJ2-5,TRBD2,.,TGTGCCAGCAGCCAAGTGGCTAGCGGGGGGCAAGAGACCCAGTACTTC,CASSQVASGGQETQYF
TRBV4-1,TRBJ2-7,.,few,TGCGCCAGCAGCCAAGATAGACTCCCGATCTCCGAGCAGTACTTC,CASSQDRLPISEQYF
TRBV10-3,TRBJ2-1,.,few,TGTGCCATCAGATCCCAAGGGGCGAGCAGCGATGAGCAGTTCTTC,CAIRSQGASSDEQFF
TRBV27,TRBJ2-1,.,.,TGTGCCAGCAGTGGACTGGAGGTTGGGCAGTTCTTC,CASSGLEVGQFF
TRBV5-1,TRBJ2-5,.,.,TGCGCCAGCAGGGGGGAAGGAGAGACCCAGTACTTC,CASRGEGETQYF
TRBV27,TRBJ2-3,.,.,TGTGCCAGCAGTTCGGGGCTAAGGGCCACAAACACGCAGTATTTT,CASSSGLRATNTQYF
TRBV4-3,TRBJ1-1,TRBD1,many,TGCGCCAGCAGCCAAGTCCCGACAGGGAGCCTTCTAGCGACAGCTTTCTTT,CASSQVPTGSLLATAFF
TRBV4-1,TRBJ2-1,.,.,TGCGCCAGCAGCCTACAAGGGAACTACAATGAGCAGTTCTTC,CASSLQGNYNEQFF
TRBV10-2,TRBJ1-6,.,few,TGCGCCAGCAGTGAGTCTCGGGATTCACCCCTCCACTTT,CASSESRDSPLHF
TRBV6-1,TRBJ2-3,.,.,TGTGCCAGTGGGTCAAATATTCAGTATTTT,CASGSNIQYF
TRBV6-2/TRBV6-3,TRBJ2-3,.,.,TGTGCCAGGGGTTATGGGGGGCGTGGCCCAGAGACGCAGTACTTT,CARGYGGRGPETQYF